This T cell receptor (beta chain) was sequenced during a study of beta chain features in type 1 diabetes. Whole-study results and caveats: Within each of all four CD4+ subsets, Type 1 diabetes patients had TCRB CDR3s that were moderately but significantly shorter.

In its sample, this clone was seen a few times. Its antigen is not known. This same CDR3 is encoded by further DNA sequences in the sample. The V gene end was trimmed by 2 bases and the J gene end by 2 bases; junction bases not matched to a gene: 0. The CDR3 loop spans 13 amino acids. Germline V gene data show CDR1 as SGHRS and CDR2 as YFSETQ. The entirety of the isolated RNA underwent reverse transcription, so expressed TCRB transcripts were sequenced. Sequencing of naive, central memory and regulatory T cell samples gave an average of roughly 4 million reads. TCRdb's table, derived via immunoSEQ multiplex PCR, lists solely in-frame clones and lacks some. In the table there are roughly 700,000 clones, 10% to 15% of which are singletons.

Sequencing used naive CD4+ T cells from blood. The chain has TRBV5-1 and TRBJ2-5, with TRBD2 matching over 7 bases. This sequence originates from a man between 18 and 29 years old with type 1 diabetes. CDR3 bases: TGCGCCAGCAGCTTCGGGGGGCAAGAGACCCAGTACTTC. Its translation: CASSFGGQETQYF.